The 10 T cell receptor beta chains listed next were all sequenced from one sample in a study of spatial heterogeneity in lung cancer (dated 2019 in TCRdb). Broad study findings and their caveats: A correlation was observed between the number of expanded intratumoral alpha and beta TCRs and the tumor nonsynonymous mutation count.

Their antigens are not known. Library prep was done by 5' RACE. Reads for this sample came from a NextSeq 500. The raw public reads went through TCRdb reprocessing: fastp at Q25, MiXCR clone calling, in-frame beta chains kept. Here each entry gathers all rows of one CDR3 protein and keeps the most common genes and DNA. Present in this sample are over 14,000 distinct CDR3 sequences, around 6.6% of which were seen just once. Of the sample, 8.9% falls within the top ten clones. In light of the paper, this sample's time point label describes: sample taken at primary tumor resection. Material: lung tumor tissue, obtained at surgery. All receptors derive from a male donor with early-stage non-small cell lung cancer.

The CDR3 spells CASSPAVRGQPQHF. The CDR3 bases are TGTGCCAGCTCACCGGCGGTCCGCGGACAGCCCCAGCATTTT. The chain recombines TRBV18 with TRBJ1-5; D gene unclear. Germline loops: CDR1 KGHSH, CDR2 LQKENI. Trimming removed 3 bases from V and 7 bases from J, with 13 bases in between. The CDR3 sequence is 14 residues long. Complete variable domain (other parts from reference TRBV18 and TRBJ1-5): NAGVMQNPRHLVRRRGQEARLRCSPMKGHSHVYWYRQLPEEGLKFMVYLQKENIIDESGMPKERFSAEFPKEGPSILRIQQVVRGDSAAYFCASSPAVRGQPQHFGDGTRLSIL.

Only a few counts were recorded for this clonotype. The chain links TRBV4-1 to TRBJ1-2; a possible D gene is TRBD1 (5 bases). The ends were cut back, 1 base at V and 7 bases at J, with 13 bases in the middle. Germline-derived CDR1 and CDR2 are MGHRA and YSYEKL. The CDR3 covers 14 residues. CDR3 protein: CASSQVKDTLGYTF. CDR3 bases: TGCGCCAGCAGCCAAGTGAAGGACACTCTTGGCTACACCTTC.

This clonotype was seen many times. This chain links TRBV4-1 with TRBJ1-4; TRBD1 aligns across 8 bases. V shed 4 bases, J shed 7 bases, and the junction held 8 bases outside the gene matches. This CDR3 region has 15 residues. Germline V lookup: CDR1 MGHRA, CDR2 YSYEKL. CDR3: CASSPQGAGGEKLFF. The CDR3 nucleotides read TGCGCCAGCAGCCCGCAGGGGGCCGGGGGTGAAAAACTGTTTTTT.

Many counts were recorded for this clonotype. The genes are TRBV12-5 and TRBJ2-3; 15 bases line up with TRBD2. This CDR3 has 17 residues. Trimming removed 4 bases from V and 2 bases from J; junction bases left unmatched: 4. Germline-derived CDR1 and CDR2 are LGHNT and FRNRAP. The CDR3 nucleotides read TGTGCTAGTGGTTCCGGGACTAGCGGGAGGATCACAGATACGCAGTATTTT. This translates into CASGSGTSGRITDTQYF.

This clonotype has at least ten counts. The chain carries TRBV28 and TRBJ2-7; no firm D call. The CDR3 totals 12 residues. Germline CDR1 MDHEN, CDR2 SYDVKM. V was pared by 3 bases and J by 3 bases, with 6 bases between. The chain's CDR3 is CASSLRYYEQYF. In DNA, the CDR3 is TGTGCCAGCAGTTTGAGGTACTACGAGCAGTACTTC.

This clonotype ranks as medium-sized. The gene calls are TRBV3-1 and TRBJ2-3; D possibly corresponds to TRBD1 (5 bases). Germline assignment: CDR1 LGHDT and CDR2 YNNKEL (reference sequence). This CDR3 has 15 amino acids. V was pared by 1 base and J by 1 base, with 9 bases between. CDR3 sequence reads: CASSQGGSRTDTQYF. The CDR3 coding sequence is TGTGCCAGCAGCCAAGGGGGCAGTCGCACAGATACGCAGTATTTT.

This clonotype has a count of ten or more. V usage is TRBV7-9 and J usage is TRBJ2-2; the D is unclear. Germline CDR1 is SEHNR and CDR2 is FQNEAQ (reference sequence). The CDR3 extends over 12 amino acids. The V and J ends lost 10 bases and 0 bases respectively, with 6 bases between them. CDR3 in DNA: TGTGCCATCACCCCGAACACCGGGGAGCTGTTTTTT. It translates to CAITPNTGELFF.

This clonotype came up many times. The rearrangement joins TRBV27 to TRBJ2-7; TRBD1 or TRBD2 may be the D gene (5 bases each). This CDR3 is 14 amino acids long. Trimming took 6 bases from V and 6 from J, leaving 18 bases between them. The germline gives CDR1 MNHEY, CDR2 SMNVEV (reference sequence). The CDR3 DNA reads TGTGCCAGCAGCCGCGCCGGGACCGACGGCGAGCAGTACTTC. It yields the protein CASSRAGTDGEQYF.

By its share, this clonotype is medium-sized. The chain couples TRBV24-1 to TRBJ1-2; 12 nucleotides align to TRBD1. The CDR3 totals 15 residues. The germline V gene encodes CDR1 KGHDR and CDR2 SFDVKD. Unmatched junction bases numbered 7, after V lost 3 bases and J lost 9 bases. The chain's CDR3 is CATSDAGQGAISYTF. CDR3 bases: TGTGCCACCAGTGATGCGGGACAGGGGGCGATCAGCTACACCTTC.

This clonotype was seen at least ten times. The chain uses TRBV6-5 and TRBJ1-5; D gene uncertain. Trimming shortened V by 5 bases and J by 4 bases, and 9 bases separated the two germline ends. The CDR3 extends over 13 amino acids. Germline loops: CDR1 MNHEY, CDR2 SVGAGI. As DNA, the CDR3 is TGTGCCAGCAGTCCCAGTATAAATCAGCCCCAGCATTTT. Translated: CASSPSINQPQHF.